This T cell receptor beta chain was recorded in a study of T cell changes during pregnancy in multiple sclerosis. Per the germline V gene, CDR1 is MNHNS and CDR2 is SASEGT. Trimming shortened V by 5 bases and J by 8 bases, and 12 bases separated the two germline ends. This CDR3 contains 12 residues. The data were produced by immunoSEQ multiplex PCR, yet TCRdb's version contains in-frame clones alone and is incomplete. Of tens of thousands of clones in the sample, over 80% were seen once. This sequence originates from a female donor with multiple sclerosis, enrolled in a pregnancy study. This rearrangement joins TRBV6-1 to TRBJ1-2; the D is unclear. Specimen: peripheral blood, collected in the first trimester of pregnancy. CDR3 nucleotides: TGTGCCAGCAGTAGGAGCGCTAAGGGCTACACCTTC. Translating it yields CASSRSAKGYTF.